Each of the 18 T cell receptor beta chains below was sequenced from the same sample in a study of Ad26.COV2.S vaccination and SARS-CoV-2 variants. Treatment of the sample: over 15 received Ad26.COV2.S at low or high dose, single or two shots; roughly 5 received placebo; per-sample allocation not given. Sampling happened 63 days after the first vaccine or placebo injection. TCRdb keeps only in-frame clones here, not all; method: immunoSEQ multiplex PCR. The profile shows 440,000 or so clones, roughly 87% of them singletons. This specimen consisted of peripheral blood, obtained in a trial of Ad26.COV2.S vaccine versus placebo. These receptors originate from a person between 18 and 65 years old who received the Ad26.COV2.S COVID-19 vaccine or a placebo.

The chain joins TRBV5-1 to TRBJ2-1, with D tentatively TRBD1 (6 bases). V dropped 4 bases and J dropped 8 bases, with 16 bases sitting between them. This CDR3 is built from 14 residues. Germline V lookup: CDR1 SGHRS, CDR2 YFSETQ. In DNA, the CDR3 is TGCGCCAGCAGCCTTGACAGGTTGGGGGATGAGCAGTTCTTC. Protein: CASSLDRLGDEQFF. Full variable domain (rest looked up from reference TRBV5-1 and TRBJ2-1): KAGVTQTPRYLIKTRGQQVTLSCSPISGHRSVSWYQQTPGQGLQFLFEYFSETQRNKGNFPGRFSGRQFSNSRSEMNVSTLELGDSALYLCASSLDRLGDEQFFGPGTRLTVL.

DNA of the CDR3: TGTGCCAGCTCACCAAAGGGGGCGCGGCACGAGCAGTACTTC. This gives the protein CASSPKGARHEQYF. The rearrangement links TRBV18 to TRBJ2-7, with 7 nucleotides matching TRBD1. CDR1 KGHSH and CDR2 LQKENI come from the germline V gene. The CDR3 totals 14 residues. The ends lost 2 bases at V and 5 bases at J; junction bases unmatched: 6.

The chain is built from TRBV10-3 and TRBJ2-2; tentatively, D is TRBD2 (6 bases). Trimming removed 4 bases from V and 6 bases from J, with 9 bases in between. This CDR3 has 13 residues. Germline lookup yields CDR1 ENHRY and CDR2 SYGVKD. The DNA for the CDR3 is TGTGCCATCAGTGGGAGGGGCTCCGGGGAGCTGTTTTTT. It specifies CAISGRGSGELFF.

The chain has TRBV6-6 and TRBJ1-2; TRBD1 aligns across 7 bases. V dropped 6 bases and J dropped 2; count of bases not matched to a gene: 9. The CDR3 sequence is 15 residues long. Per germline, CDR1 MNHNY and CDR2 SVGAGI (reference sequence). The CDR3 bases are TGTGCCAGCAGCCCACAGGGGTCCCTAAACTATGGCTACACCTTC. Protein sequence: CASSPQGSLNYGYTF.

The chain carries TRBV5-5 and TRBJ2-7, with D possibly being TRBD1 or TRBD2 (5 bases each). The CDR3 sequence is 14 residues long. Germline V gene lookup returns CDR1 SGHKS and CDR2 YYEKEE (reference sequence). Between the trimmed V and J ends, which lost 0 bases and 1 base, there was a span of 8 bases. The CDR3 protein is CASSLGDGSYEQYF. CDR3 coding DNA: TGTGCCAGCAGCTTGGGGGACGGTTCCTACGAGCAGTACTTC.

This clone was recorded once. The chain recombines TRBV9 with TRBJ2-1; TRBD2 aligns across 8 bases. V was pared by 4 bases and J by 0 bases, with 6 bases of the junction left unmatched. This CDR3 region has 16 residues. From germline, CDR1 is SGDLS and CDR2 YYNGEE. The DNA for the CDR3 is TGTGCCAGCAGCCTTAGCGGGACCCCCTCCTACAATGAGCAGTTCTTC. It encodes CASSLSGTPSYNEQFF.

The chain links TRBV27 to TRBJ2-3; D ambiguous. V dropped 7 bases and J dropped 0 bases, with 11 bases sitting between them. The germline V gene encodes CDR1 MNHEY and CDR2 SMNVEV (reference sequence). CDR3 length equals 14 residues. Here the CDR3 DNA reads TGTGCCAGCACACCTCGAAGAAGCACAGATACGCAGTATTTT. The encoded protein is CASTPRRSTDTQYF.

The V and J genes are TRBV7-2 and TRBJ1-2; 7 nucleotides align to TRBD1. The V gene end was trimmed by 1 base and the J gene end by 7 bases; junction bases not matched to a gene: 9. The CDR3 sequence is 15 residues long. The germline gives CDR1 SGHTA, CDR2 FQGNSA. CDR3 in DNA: TGTGCCAGCAGCTTAGGGGCGGGACAGTTTTTTGGCTACACCTTC. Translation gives CASSLGAGQFFGYTF. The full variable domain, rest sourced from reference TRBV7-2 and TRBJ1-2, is GAGVSQSPSNKVTEKGKDVELRCDPISGHTALYWYRQSLGQGLEFLIYFQGNSAPDKSGLPSDRFSAERTGGSVSTLTIQRTQQEDSAVYLCASSLGAGQFFGYTFGSGTRLTVV.

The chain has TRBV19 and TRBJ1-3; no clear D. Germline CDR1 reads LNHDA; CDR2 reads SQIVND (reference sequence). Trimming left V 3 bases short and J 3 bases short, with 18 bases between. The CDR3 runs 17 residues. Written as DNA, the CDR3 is TGTGCCAGTAGTATCGAGGGCCGGACCTTACTTGGAAACACCATATATTTT. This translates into CASSIEGRTLLGNTIYF. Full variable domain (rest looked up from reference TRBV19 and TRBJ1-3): DGGITQSPKYLFRKEGQNVTLSCEQNLNHDAMYWYRQDPGQGLRLIYYSQIVNDFQKGDIAEGYSVSREKKESFPLTVTSAQKNPTAFYLCASSIEGRTLLGNTIYFGEGSWLTVV.

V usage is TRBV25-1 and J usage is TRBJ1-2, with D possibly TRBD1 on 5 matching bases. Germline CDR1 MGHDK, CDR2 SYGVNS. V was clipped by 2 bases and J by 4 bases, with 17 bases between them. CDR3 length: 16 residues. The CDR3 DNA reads TGTGCCAGCAGTGAAGTGGGGCCGCAGGGTGCCTATGGCTACACCTTC. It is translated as CASSEVGPQGAYGYTF.

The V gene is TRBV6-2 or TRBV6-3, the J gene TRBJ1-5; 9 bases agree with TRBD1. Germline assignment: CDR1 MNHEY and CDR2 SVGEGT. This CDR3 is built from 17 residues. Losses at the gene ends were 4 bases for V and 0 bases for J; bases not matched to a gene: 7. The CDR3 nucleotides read TGTGCCAGCAGTTCTGGACAGGGGAGGGTTAGCAATCAGCCCCAGCATTTT. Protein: CASSSGQGRVSNQPQHF.

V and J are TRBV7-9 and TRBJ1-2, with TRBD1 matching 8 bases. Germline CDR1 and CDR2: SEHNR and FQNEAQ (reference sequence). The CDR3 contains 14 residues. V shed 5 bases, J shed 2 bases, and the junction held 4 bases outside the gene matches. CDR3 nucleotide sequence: TGTGCCAGCAGCCGACAGGGGATAAACTATGGCTACACCTTC. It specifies CASSRQGINYGYTF. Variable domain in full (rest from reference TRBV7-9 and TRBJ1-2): DTGVSQNPRHKITKRGQNVTFRCDPISEHNRLYWYRQTLGQGPEFLTYFQNEAQLEKSRLLSDRFSAERPKGSFSTLEIQRTEQGDSAMYLCASSRQGINYGYTFGSGTRLTVV.

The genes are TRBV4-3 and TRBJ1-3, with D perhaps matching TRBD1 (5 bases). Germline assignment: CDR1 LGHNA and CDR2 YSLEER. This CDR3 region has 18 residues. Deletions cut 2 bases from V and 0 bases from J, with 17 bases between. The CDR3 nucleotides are TGCGCCAGCAGCCAACATTCGTGGTGGGGGAGCTCTGGAAACACCATATATTTT. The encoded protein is CASSQHSWWGSSGNTIYF.

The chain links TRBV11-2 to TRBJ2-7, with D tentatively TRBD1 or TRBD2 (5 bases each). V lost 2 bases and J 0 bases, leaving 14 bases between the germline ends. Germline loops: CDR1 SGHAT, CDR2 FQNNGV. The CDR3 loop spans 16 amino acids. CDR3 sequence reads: CASSLPPGRLSYEQYF. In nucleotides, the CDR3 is TGTGCCAGCAGCTTACCCCCAGGGAGACTCTCCTACGAGCAGTACTTC.

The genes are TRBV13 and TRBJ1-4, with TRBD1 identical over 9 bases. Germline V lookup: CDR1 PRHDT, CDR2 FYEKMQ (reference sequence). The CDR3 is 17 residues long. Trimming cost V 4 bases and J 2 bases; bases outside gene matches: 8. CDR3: CASSSRTGGFTNEKLFF. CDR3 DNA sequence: TGTGCCAGCAGCTCGCGTACAGGGGGCTTCACTAATGAAAAACTGTTTTTT.

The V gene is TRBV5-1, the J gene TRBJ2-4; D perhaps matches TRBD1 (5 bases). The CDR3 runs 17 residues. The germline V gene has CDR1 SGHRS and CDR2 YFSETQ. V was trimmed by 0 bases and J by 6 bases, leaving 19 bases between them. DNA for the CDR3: TGCGCCAGCAGCTTGGAGGGGCCAGGACCGGGTGGAAACATTCAGTACTTC. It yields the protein CASSLEGPGPGGNIQYF.

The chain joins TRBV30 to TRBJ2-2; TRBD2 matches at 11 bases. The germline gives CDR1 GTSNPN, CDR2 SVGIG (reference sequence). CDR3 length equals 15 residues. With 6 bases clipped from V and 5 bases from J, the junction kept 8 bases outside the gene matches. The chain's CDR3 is CACRIAGGPTGELFF. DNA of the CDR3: TGTGCCTGTAGGATAGCGGGAGGGCCGACCGGGGAGCTGTTTTTT.

As DNA, the CDR3 is TGTGCCAGCAGTTACTTCGGGACCCGGAACACTGAAGCTTTCTTT. The encoded protein is CASSYFGTRNTEAFF. The chain employs TRBV6-2 or TRBV6-3 and TRBJ1-1, with D possibly being TRBD1 (5 bases). Between the trimmed V and J ends, which lost 1 base and 1 base, there was a span of 10 bases. The CDR3 is made up of 15 amino acids. CDR1 and CDR2 (germline): MNHEY, SVGEGT.